One sample yielded the 19 T cell receptor beta chains listed below, sequenced in a study of OX40 agonist ivuxolimab in advanced cancers. The repertoire was sequenced with immunoSEQ multiplex PCR; TCRdb's copy has only in-frame clones and lacks some. In the table there are 65,000 to 90,000 clones, approximately 85% of which are singletons. The sequenced sample was CD4+ or CD8+ T cells sorted from blood, obtained in a trial of the OX40 agonist ivuxolimab. Source of these receptors: an adult with an advanced solid tumor such as melanoma, head and neck, liver or kidney cancer.

Only a few counts were recorded for this clone. The V call is TRBV7-6, the J call TRBJ1-5, with D possibly matching TRBD1 (6 bases). V was cut by 2 bases and J by 3 bases, with 11 bases left in between. The CDR3 contains 15 residues. Per the germline V gene, CDR1 is SGHVS and CDR2 is FNYEAQ. As DNA, the CDR3 is TGTGCCAGCAGCTTACAGTCAGGGGCCAATCAGCCCCAGCATTTT. It codes for CASSLQSGANQPQHF. The variable domain in full, with the rest retrieved from reference TRBV7-6 and TRBJ1-5, is GAGVSQSPRYKVTKRGQDVALRCDPISGHVSLYWYRQALGQGPEFLTYFNYEAQQDKSGLPNDRFSAERPEGSISTLTIQRTEQRDSAMYRCASSLQSGANQPQHFGDGTRLSIL.

The V call is TRBV9, the J call TRBJ1-1; 8 nucleotides match TRBD1. This CDR3 has 17 amino acids. Germline loops: CDR1 SGDLS, CDR2 YYNGEE. V lost 3 bases, J lost 7 bases, and 17 bases stayed unmatched. CDR3 region: CASSARADRDRFDEAFF. CDR3 DNA: TGTGCCAGCAGCGCGAGGGCCGACCGGGACAGGTTTGATGAAGCTTTCTTT.

The chain couples TRBV6-5 to TRBJ2-3; no firm D call. This CDR3 is built from 15 residues. V was pared by 5 bases and J by 4 bases, with 16 bases between. CDR1 MNHEY and CDR2 SVGAGI come from the germline V gene. DNA of the CDR3: TGTGCCAGCAGTAGGATCCCGGGTTCGCCAGATACGCAGTATTTT. It yields the protein CASSRIPGSPDTQYF.

The chain uses TRBV2 and TRBJ2-5, with 10 bases aligning to TRBD2. This CDR3 is built from 15 residues. From germline, CDR1 is SNHLY and CDR2 FYNNEI. The V segment lost 4 bases and the J segment 1 base; nucleotides outside the gene matches: 3. CDR3 in DNA: TGTGCCAGCAGTGGGGCTAGCGGGGGCCAAGAGACCCAGTACTTC. Its protein product is CASSGASGGQETQYF.

As concerns this clone: Other DNA sequences of this sample code for an identical CDR3. V usage is TRBV19 and J usage is TRBJ2-5; the D gene is possibly TRBD2 (5 bases). Trimming pared 0 bases from V and 1 base from J, leaving 9 bases between. Germline-derived CDR1 and CDR2 are LNHDA and SQIVND (reference sequence). This CDR3 spans 15 amino acids. CDR3 sequence (DNA): TGTGCCAGTAGTATAGACAGAGGAGGCCAAGAGACCCAGTACTTC. It codes for CASSIDRGGQETQYF. The full variable domain, in which reference TRBV19 and TRBJ2-5 provide the parts outside the CDR3, is DGGITQSPKYLFRKEGQNVTLSCEQNLNHDAMYWYRQDPGQGLRLIYYSQIVNDFQKGDIAEGYSVSREKKESFPLTVTSAQKNPTAFYLCASSIDRGGQETQYFGPGTRLLVL.

The rearrangement uses TRBV7-2 and TRBJ2-2; D is perhaps TRBD1 (5 bases). From germline, CDR1 is SGHTA and CDR2 FQGNSA. V lost 5 bases, J lost 5 bases, and 18 bases lay in between. CDR3 length equals 16 residues. The CDR3 reads CASSPMATGLTGELFF. CDR3 DNA: TGTGCCAGCAGCCCGATGGCCACAGGCCTTACCGGGGAGCTGTTTTTT.

The rearrangement joins TRBV28 to TRBJ1-5; TRBD1 aligns across 8 bases. CDR1 and CDR2 (germline): MDHEN, SYDVKM. This CDR3 spans 15 amino acids. V gave up 2 bases and J gave up 5 bases; unmatched junction bases: 5. In nucleotides, the CDR3 is TGTGCCAGCAGTTTACAGGGGGCCGGCGATCAGCCCCAGCATTTT. Protein product: CASSLQGAGDQPQHF.

CDR3 loop: CASSRDAGRRGYTF. DNA for the CDR3: TGCGCCAGCAGCCGTGACGCGGGACGGCGCGGCTACACCTTC. This chain links TRBV5-1 with TRBJ1-2; tentatively, D is TRBD1 (5 bases). This CDR3 spans 14 amino acids. V was trimmed by 4 bases and J by 8 bases, leaving 18 bases between them. Germline V CDR1 and CDR2: SGHRS, YFSETQ.

The chain is built from TRBV25-1 and TRBJ2-6; 7 nucleotides line up with TRBD2. The ends lost 1 base at V and 4 bases at J; junction bases unmatched: 4. The CDR3 totals 16 residues. Looked up from germline, CDR1 is MGHDK and CDR2 is SYGVNS. CDR3 region: CASSELGGYGANVLTF. CDR3 nucleotide sequence: TGTGCCAGCAGTGAATTGGGAGGGTACGGGGCCAACGTCCTGACTTTC.

The chain combines TRBV5-1 with TRBJ2-3, with 9 bases lining up with TRBD2. Unmatched junction bases numbered 6, after V lost 0 bases and J lost 4 bases. Germline CDR1 reads SGHRS; CDR2 reads YFSETQ. The CDR3 loop spans 16 amino acids. CDR3 sequence: CASSLGGTSMADTQYF. CDR3 in DNA: TGCGCCAGCAGCTTGGGTGGGACTAGCATGGCAGATACGCAGTATTTT.

The genes are TRBV7-9 and TRBJ2-5; 8 nucleotides agree with TRBD1. This CDR3 is built from 14 residues. Germline-derived CDR1 and CDR2 are SEHNR and FQNEAQ (reference sequence). Losses at the gene ends were 6 bases for V and 4 bases for J; bases not matched to a gene: 7. Here the CDR3 DNA reads TGTGCCAGCAGGCCGACAGGGGTCGGAGAGACCCAGTACTTC. Its translation is CASRPTGVGETQYF.

This chain uses TRBV6-4 with TRBJ2-2; D perhaps matches TRBD2 (5 bases). The germline CDR1 and CDR2 sequences are MRHNA and SNTAGT. The length of the CDR3 is 16 residues. V lost 4 bases and J lost 0, with 12 bases in between. The CDR3 here is CASSVVAGTNTGELFF. CDR3 nucleotides: TGTGCCAGCAGTGTGGTCGCGGGTACGAACACCGGGGAGCTGTTTTTT.

The gene calls are TRBV4-1 and TRBJ1-1, with D uncertain. This CDR3 has 16 amino acids. The V gene lost 1 base and the J gene lost 2 bases, with 14 bases spanning the gap. Germline V gene data show CDR1 as MGHRA and CDR2 as YSYEKL. This CDR3 is CASSQGVTADNTEAFF. DNA for the CDR3: TGCGCCAGCAGCCAAGGGGTAACAGCGGATAACACTGAAGCTTTCTTT.

The V and J genes are TRBV10-3 and TRBJ1-2, with D perhaps TRBD1 (5 bases). Trimming removed 6 bases at V and 0 bases at J, with 11 bases between. This CDR3 spans 14 amino acids. Germline CDR1 ENHRY, CDR2 SYGVKD. DNA of the CDR3: TGTGCCATCAGCGCAGGGACCGCTAACTATGGCTACACCTTC. This gives the protein CAISAGTANYGYTF.

V and J are TRBV7-2 and TRBJ1-2, with 7 nucleotides matching TRBD1. Germline V gives CDR1 SGHTA, CDR2 FQGNSA. The CDR3 is 14 residues long. Trimming cost V 1 base and J 8 bases; bases outside gene matches: 7. The CDR3 loop reads CASSLDSRTGGYTF. CDR3 DNA sequence: TGTGCCAGCAGCTTAGATTCCAGGACAGGAGGCTACACCTTC.

This clone is a singleton in its sample. The chain is built from TRBV6-5 and TRBJ1-3; D remains unclear. Germline loops: CDR1 MNHEY, CDR2 SVGAGI. V gave up 8 bases and J gave up 0 bases, with 11 bases separating them. The CDR3 totals 14 residues. For the CDR3, the DNA is TGTGCCAGCCACTTGGAGTTCTCTGGAAACACCATATATTTT. Translating gives CASHLEFSGNTIYF.

This chain joins TRBV18 and TRBJ2-7, with TRBD2 matching 10 bases. CDR1 KGHSH and CDR2 LQKENI come from the germline V gene. The CDR3 runs to 16 residues. J lost 2 bases, V lost 4 bases, and 8 bases had no gene match. CDR3 region: CASSRSPSGGPYEQYF. CDR3 in DNA: TGTGCCAGCTCACGGTCTCCTAGCGGGGGACCCTACGAGCAGTACTTC.

The chain has TRBV6-5 and TRBJ1-3, with D possibly being TRBD1 (5 bases). The CDR3 runs to 15 residues. The V gene's germline CDR1 is MNHEY and CDR2 SVGAGI. Deletions cut 4 bases from V and 0 bases from J, with 10 bases between. For the CDR3, the DNA is TGTGCCAGCAGTTCTCCAGGGTTCTCTGGAAACACCATATATTTT. This gives the protein CASSSPGFSGNTIYF.

The chain is built from TRBV7-9 and TRBJ1-2, with 9 bases aligning to TRBD1. Germline CDR1 is SEHNR and CDR2 is FQNEAQ (reference sequence). J was trimmed by 7 bases and V by 5 bases; bases with no gene match: 8. The CDR3 sequence is 14 residues long. CDR3 protein: CASSPGTGMGGYTF. CDR3 DNA: TGTGCCAGCAGCCCGGGGACAGGGATGGGTGGCTACACCTTC. Full variable domain (remainder filled in from reference TRBV7-9 and TRBJ1-2): DTGVSQNPRHKITKRGQNVTFRCDPISEHNRLYWYRQTLGQGPEFLTYFQNEAQLEKSRLLSDRFSAERPKGSFSTLEIQRTEQGDSAMYLCASSPGTGMGGYTFGSGTRLTVV.